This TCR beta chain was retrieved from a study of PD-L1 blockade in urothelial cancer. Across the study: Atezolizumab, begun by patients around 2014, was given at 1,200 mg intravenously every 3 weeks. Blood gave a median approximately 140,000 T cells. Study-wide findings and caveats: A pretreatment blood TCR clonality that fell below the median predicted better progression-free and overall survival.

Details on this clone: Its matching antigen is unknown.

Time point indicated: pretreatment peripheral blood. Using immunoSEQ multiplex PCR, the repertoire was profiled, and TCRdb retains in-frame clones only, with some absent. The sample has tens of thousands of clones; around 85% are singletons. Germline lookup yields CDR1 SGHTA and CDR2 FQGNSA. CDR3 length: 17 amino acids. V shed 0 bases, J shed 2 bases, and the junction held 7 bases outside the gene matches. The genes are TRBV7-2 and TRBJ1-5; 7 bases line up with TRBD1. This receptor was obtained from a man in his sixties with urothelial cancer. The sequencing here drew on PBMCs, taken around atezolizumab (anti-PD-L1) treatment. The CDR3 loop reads CASSLAHRGWGNQPQHF. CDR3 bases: TGTGCCAGCAGCTTAGCGCACAGGGGCTGGGGCAATCAGCCCCAGCATTTT.